This T cell receptor (beta chain) was identified in a study of cytomegalovirus exposure and HLA in healthy donors. TCRdb's copy holds only in-frame clones and misses some; the assay was immunoSEQ multiplex PCR. Among 260,000 or so clones listed, about 86% were seen once. Trimming stripped 7 bases from V and 10 bases from J, with 20 bases between. The CDR3 consists of 14 residues. Per germline, CDR1 MDHEN and CDR2 SYDVKM. The J gene is TRBJ2-1, the V gene TRBV28; D remains ambiguous. Sequenced material: PBMCs. This TCR derives from a man between 18 and 35 years old in good health and CMV-seronegative. The CDR3 loop is CASTSPGELSEQFF. Here the CDR3 DNA reads TGTGCCAGCACCTCCCCCGGAGAGCTCTCGGAGCAGTTCTTC. Variable domain in full (rest from reference TRBV28 and TRBJ2-1): DVKVTQSSRYLVKRTGEKVFLECVQDMDHENMFWYRQDPGLGLRLIYFSYDVKMKEKGDIPEGYSVSREKKERFSLILESASTNQTSMYLCASTSPGELSEQFFGPGTRLTVL.